The 5 T cell receptor beta chains below come from one sample, sequenced in a study of CD8+CD57+ T cells in acquired aplastic anemia (dated by TCRdb to 2016 to 2019). The instrument given in TCRdb is Illumina HiSeq 2000. Profiling of TCR beta VDJ combinations and CDR3 sequences used genomic DNA as the template. The raw public reads went through TCRdb reprocessing: fastp at Q25, MiXCR clone calling, in-frame beta chains kept. Rows matching on CDR3 protein sequence are summarized as one entry with the most common DNA and genes. This sample is represented by under 200,000 distinct CDR3 sequences; roughly 47% of them were singletons. The ten largest account for 1.1% of the sample. Sequencing used sorted CD4+, CD8+, or CD8+CD57+ T cells (not recorded which) from PBMCs. These receptors originate from a human donor in good health.

This clonotype was seen ten or more times. The chain uses TRBV7-3 and TRBJ1-3, with D possibly matching TRBD1 (6 bases). V dropped 5 bases and J dropped 3 bases, with 17 bases sitting between them. The CDR3 sequence is 16 residues long. Germline V CDR1 and CDR2: SGHTA, FQGTGA. The CDR3 bases are TGTGCCAGCAGCCTACATCCCGGACAGCGTGGAAACACCATATATTTT. Amino acids: CASSLHPGQRGNTIYF.

The genes are TRBV7-8 and TRBJ2-7; weak D call: TRBD2 (5 bases). Trimming took 1 base from V and 4 from J, leaving 11 bases between them. This CDR3 region has 14 residues. Germline V gene sequence: CDR1 SGHVS, CDR2 FQNEAQ. This chain's CDR3 is CASSLVEGSYEQYF. CDR3 in DNA: TGTGCCAGCAGCTTAGTCGAGGGTTCTTACGAGCAGTACTTC.

This clonotype appeared a few times. At one end, the junction sequence differs from germline, possibly due to a read error. The chain is built from TRBV2 and TRBJ2-7; D possibly corresponds to TRBD1 (5 bases). The CDR3 loop spans 15 amino acids. CDR1 is SNHLY and CDR2 is FYNNEI in the germline V gene. The CDR3 region is CAGSDAAGIPYEQYF. In DNA form, the CDR3 reads TGTGCCGGCAGTGACGCGGCAGGGATCCCCTACGAGCAGTACTTC.

A remark on this clonotype: At one boundary the junction diverges from the germline segment, which might be a read error. The genes are TRBV14 and TRBJ1-1; D not resolved. This CDR3 has 15 amino acids. In germline, CDR1 is SGHDN, CDR2 FVKESK. CDR3 sequence: CAGSRDGRRNTEAFF. The CDR3 DNA follows: TGTGCCGGCAGCCGAGACGGCAGGAGGAACACTGAAGCTTTCTTT.

Remarks on this clonotype: One base away lies a much larger clone, so this may be a sequencing read error. The gene calls are TRBV12-3 or TRBV12-4 and TRBJ2-5, with 13 bases matching TRBD2. This CDR3 is 15 amino acids long. CDR3 sequence (DNA): TGTGCCAGCGGGACTAGCGGGGACGGTTTGGAGACCCAGCACTTC. It translates to CASGTSGDGLETQHF.